This T cell receptor (beta chain) was captured in a study of cytomegalovirus exposure and HLA in healthy donors. Across the study: As an earlier analysis found, around 170 million T cells yielded 90 million to 140 million unique TCR beta sequences.

The primer mix had 60 Vbeta and 13 Jbeta primers. The protocol was immunoSEQ multiplex PCR, while the TCRdb copy is restricted to in-frame clones and leaves out a portion. Of under 150,000 clones in the sample, around 73% were seen once. The length of the CDR3 is 11 residues. CDR1 and CDR2 from the germline V gene are GTSNPN and SVGIG (reference sequence). On this clone: Antigen unknown.

Study-wide findings and caveats: Many donors shared some public TCRs, even though most TCR sequences were rare. In all likelihood, a cluster of highly shared sequence variants was a sequencing artifact. The classifier reportedly diagnosed cytomegalovirus status with high sensitivity and specificity.

The rearrangement links TRBV30 to TRBJ2-5, with D uncertain. The tail of the sequence fits TRBJ2-7 better, so the J call may be wrong. The receptor comes from a human donor in good health. Material: PBMCs. Here the CDR3 DNA reads TGTGCCTGGAGTGCAGGCTACGAGCAGTACTTC. Amino acids: CAWSAGYEQYF.